These 32 T cell receptor beta chains came from one sample sequenced in a study of blood T cell repertoires in COVID-19. Repertoires were generated with immunoSEQ multiplex PCR, while TCRdb's copy carries only in-frame clones and drops some. Here the sample spans about 270,000 clones, over 75% being singletons. Sequenced input: peripheral blood. These receptors were collected from a human donor in a cohort sampled during active COVID-19.

The rearrangement links TRBV18 to TRBJ2-5; tentative D call: TRBD1 (5 bases). V was clipped by 4 bases and J by 5 bases, with 14 bases between them. Per germline, CDR1 KGHSH and CDR2 LQKENI. This CDR3 spans 14 amino acids. As DNA, the CDR3 is TGTGCCAGCTCACTCGGTTGGGGCGGCGAGACCCAGTACTTC. Its translation: CASSLGWGGETQYF.

The rearrangement joins TRBV7-2 to TRBJ2-7, with 9 positions matching TRBD1. Germline CDR1 and CDR2: SGHTA and FQGNSA. The length of the CDR3 is 15 residues. V trimming: 5 bases; J trimming: 3 bases; junction bases outside the gene matches: 8. The CDR3 nucleotides are TGTGCCAGCAGCCCGACCGCGGGACAGGGCTACGAGCAGTACTTC. It specifies CASSPTAGQGYEQYF.

The DNA of the CDR3 is TGCGCCAGCAGCCTCTACGGACTAGCGGGGGGCTCCTACAATGAGCAGTTCTTC. Translating gives CASSLYGLAGGSYNEQFF. This chain joins TRBV5-1 and TRBJ2-1; TRBD2 matches 14 bases. This CDR3 has 18 residues. V shed 4 bases, J shed 0 bases, and the junction held 6 bases outside the gene matches. Per germline, CDR1 SGHRS and CDR2 YFSETQ.

V is TRBV18 and J is TRBJ2-1; 11 nucleotides line up with TRBD1. This CDR3 region has 15 residues. Germline CDR1 KGHSH, CDR2 LQKENI. V lost 2 bases and J lost 5; bases outside the gene matches: 2. The CDR3 region is CASSPGQGAHNEQFF. The CDR3 DNA sequence: TGTGCCAGCTCACCAGGACAGGGGGCACACAATGAGCAGTTCTTC.

V usage is TRBV6-2 or TRBV6-3 and J usage is TRBJ2-7; 11 nucleotides align to TRBD2. CDR1 MNHEY and CDR2 SVGEGT come from the germline V gene. V trimming: 2 bases; J trimming: 3 bases; junction bases outside the gene matches: 6. The CDR3 consists of 16 residues. CDR3 loop: CASSYHTSGSLYEQYF. The CDR3 DNA follows: TGTGCCAGCAGTTACCACACTAGCGGGAGTCTCTACGAGCAGTACTTC.

The chain is built from TRBV20-1 and TRBJ1-1; D not resolved. CDR3 size: 11 residues. V was shortened by 4 bases and J by 3 bases, with 6 bases between the two germline ends. CDR1 DFQATT and CDR2 SNEGSKA come from the germline V gene (reference sequence). This chain's CDR3 is CSANTYTEAFF. The CDR3 bases are TGCAGTGCTAACACCTACACTGAAGCTTTCTTT.

In nucleotides, the CDR3 is TGTGCCAGCAGTCCCAATCAGGGGGCCACCTATGGCTACACCTTC. Protein sequence: CASSPNQGATYGYTF. The rearrangement links TRBV6-5 to TRBJ1-2, with 8 bases matching TRBD1. The junction had 9 bases not matched to a gene; V was cut back by 5 bases and J by 4 bases. The CDR3 is 15 residues long. CDR1 MNHEY and CDR2 SVGAGI come from the germline V gene.

To note about this clone: The sample has other DNA sequences that encode this CDR3 too. The chain links TRBV2 to TRBJ2-3; maybe TRBD1 (6 bases). V lost 6 bases and J 2 bases, leaving 15 bases between the germline ends. From germline, CDR1 is SNHLY and CDR2 FYNNEI. The CDR3 spans 15 residues. CDR3 amino acids: CASRADRRSTDTQYF. The CDR3 DNA is TGTGCCAGCAGGGCGGACAGAAGGTCCACAGATACGCAGTATTTT.

The chain carries TRBV11-2 and TRBJ2-2; possibly TRBD1 for D (7 bases). The CDR3 is made up of 15 amino acids. Germline CDR1 is SGHAT and CDR2 is FQNNGV. The V gene lost 5 bases and the J gene lost 4 bases, with 14 bases spanning the gap. The CDR3: CASSPSGGGTGELFF. In DNA form, the CDR3 reads TGTGCCAGCAGCCCATCAGGGGGAGGCACCGGGGAGCTGTTTTTT.

This chain links TRBV24-1 with TRBJ2-1; TRBD1 agrees at 10 bases. Germline CDR1 KGHDR, CDR2 SFDVKD. This CDR3 has 16 amino acids. Trimming at V came to 2 bases and at J to 2 bases, leaving 2 bases not matched to a gene. This chain's CDR3 is CATSDSGQGTYNEQFF. The CDR3 DNA follows: TGTGCCACCAGTGATTCGGGACAGGGGACCTACAATGAGCAGTTCTTC.

V usage is TRBV19 and J usage is TRBJ1-1; TRBD1 is a possible D gene (5 bases). V shed 7 bases and J shed 1 base, with 13 bases lying between them. Germline lookup yields CDR1 LNHDA and CDR2 SQIVND (reference sequence). The CDR3 totals 14 residues. CDR3 residues: CASTRARGNTEAFF. The CDR3 nucleotides are TGTGCCAGTACCAGGGCGCGAGGGAACACTGAAGCTTTCTTT.

J is TRBJ1-4 and V is TRBV19; the D gene is possibly TRBD1 (6 bases). The CDR3 sequence is 15 residues long. From germline, CDR1 is LNHDA and CDR2 SQIVND (reference sequence). Trimming pared 6 bases from V and 7 bases from J, leaving 18 bases between. CDR3 in DNA: TGTGCCAGTAGGACACCAGGGGAAGTGAGTGAAAAACTGTTTTTT. Translation: CASRTPGEVSEKLFF.

This clone is a singleton in its sample. The rearrangement links TRBV27 to TRBJ1-2; the match to TRBD1 covers 11 bases. V shed 3 bases and J 7 bases; nucleotides not matched to a gene: 1. The CDR3 runs to 13 residues. Germline V gene data show CDR1 as MNHEY and CDR2 as SMNVEV (reference sequence). The CDR3 bases are TGTGCCAGCAGTTTCGGACAGGGGGCTGGCTACACCTTC. It encodes CASSFGQGAGYTF.

The chain has TRBV3-1 (or the pseudogene TRBV3-2) and TRBJ2-7; 7 bases map to TRBD2. This CDR3 has 17 amino acids. V dropped 4 bases and J dropped 1; count of bases not matched to a gene: 13. Germline V gene lookup returns CDR1 LGHDT and CDR2 YNNKEL (reference sequence). For the CDR3, the DNA is TGTGCCAGCAGCCCATGGGGGAGGGCTAGCGGTTCCTACGAGCAGTACTTC. Translation gives CASSPWGRASGSYEQYF.

The rearrangement uses TRBV6-2 or TRBV6-3 and TRBJ2-2, with TRBD2 identical over 11 bases. Germline CDR1 reads MNHEY; CDR2 reads SVGEGT. The CDR3 loop spans 16 amino acids. The V gene end was trimmed by 4 bases and the J gene end by 3 bases; junction bases not matched to a gene: 4. CDR3 nucleotides: TGTGCCAGCAGTTTCGGACTAGCGGGCCACACCGGGGAGCTGTTTTTT. Translation: CASSFGLAGHTGELFF.

The chain couples TRBV24-1 to TRBJ2-3, with a weak D call TRBD1 (5 bases). The germline V and J ends were trimmed by 1 base and 1 base, with 11 bases remaining between them. CDR1 and CDR2 (germline): KGHDR, SFDVKD. There are 16 residues in the CDR3. In DNA form, the CDR3 reads TGTGCCACCAGTGATTTCGGCAGGGTCGGCACAGATACGCAGTATTTT. This codes for CATSDFGRVGTDTQYF.

As regards this clone: The junction departs from the called germline gene at one end, perhaps through a read error. Different DNA sequences within this sample yield the same CDR3. The V gene is TRBV7-7, the J gene TRBJ2-3; 7 bases are shared with TRBD2. CDR1 SSHAT and CDR2 FNYEAQ come from the germline V gene (reference sequence). The CDR3 consists of 15 residues. CDR3 loop: CASSLASGSTDTQYF. The CDR3 DNA sequence: TGTGCTAGCAGCTTGGCTAGCGGAAGCACAGATACGCAGTATTTT.

J is TRBJ2-2 and V is TRBV5-1, with TRBD2 as a possible D gene (5 bases). Trimming removed 5 bases from V and 5 bases from J, with 16 bases in between. Germline V CDR1 and CDR2: SGHRS, YFSETQ. CDR3 size: 15 residues. The CDR3 nucleotides read TGCGCCAGCAGTCTTCCGACTATAACGACCGGGGAGCTGTTTTTT. This sequence encodes CASSLPTITTGELFF. Combining the CDR3 with reference TRBV5-1 and TRBJ2-2 gives the whole variable domain KAGVTQTPRYLIKTRGQQVTLSCSPISGHRSVSWYQQTPGQGLQFLFEYFSETQRNKGNFPGRFSGRQFSNSRSEMNVSTLELGDSALYLCASSLPTITTGELFFGEGSRLTVL.

This chain links TRBV5-1 with TRBJ1-5, with D possibly matching TRBD1 (6 bases). Germline loops: CDR1 SGHRS, CDR2 YFSETQ. CDR3 size: 15 residues. With 0 bases removed from V and 5 bases from J, the gap between germline ends came to 12 bases. The CDR3 DNA is TGCGCCAGCAGCTTGGAGGGGGGGCCGGATCAGCCCCAGCATTTT. Its translation: CASSLEGGPDQPQHF.

This clone was seen a few times. The J gene is TRBJ1-2, the V gene TRBV10-1; 9 positions agree with TRBD1. V was clipped by 4 bases and J by 2 bases; unmatched bases: 2. Per the germline V gene, CDR1 is WNHNN and CDR2 is SYGVQD (reference sequence). The CDR3 totals 14 residues. The CDR3 sequence: CASSGGQGNYGYTF. CDR3 DNA: TGCGCCAGCAGTGGGGGACAGGGCAACTATGGCTACACCTTC.

In its sample, this clone was seen a few times. The V call is TRBV6-2 or TRBV6-3, the J call TRBJ1-5, with D unclear. Trimming cost V 4 bases and J 6 bases, with 7 bases left between them. The CDR3 extends over 12 amino acids. Germline V gene data show CDR1 as MNHEY and CDR2 as SVGEGT. CDR3 protein: CASSSWPQPQHF. CDR3 coding DNA: TGTGCCAGCAGTTCCTGGCCTCAGCCCCAGCATTTT.

The chain combines TRBV5-1 with TRBJ2-7; 8 bases align to TRBD2. From germline, CDR1 is SGHRS and CDR2 YFSETQ. The CDR3 runs 17 residues. V lost 0 bases and J lost 5; bases outside the gene matches: 13. The CDR3 is CASSLAMFSGRVDEQYF. As DNA, the CDR3 is TGCGCCAGCAGCTTGGCAATGTTCAGCGGGAGAGTCGACGAGCAGTACTTC.

The CDR3 DNA reads TGTGCCAGCAGCAAAGCGGACGGACTAGCGCTTACTGAGCAGTTCTTC. Translated: CASSKADGLALTEQFF. The V and J genes are TRBV21-1 and TRBJ2-1; no check of the table's D call, TRBD2, against the DNA was made. TRBV21-1 is deemed a pseudogene. This CDR3 is 16 amino acids long.

This chain's CDR3 is CASSFTGGRFENEQFF. CDR3 in DNA: TGTGCCAGCAGCTTCACAGGGGGCAGATTTGAGAATGAGCAGTTCTTC. The V call is TRBV6-2 or TRBV6-3, the J call TRBJ2-1, with 9 positions matching TRBD1. CDR1 MNHEY and CDR2 SVGEGT come from the germline V gene. After removal of 6 bases from V and 7 bases from J, the junction contained 13 bases not matched to a gene. The CDR3 spans 16 residues.

The chain couples TRBV21-1 to TRBJ2-3; the table's D call TRBD2 went unverified against the DNA. TRBV21-1 is a recognized pseudogene. This CDR3 comprises 15 residues. The chain's CDR3 is CASSRGSSRTDTQYF. The CDR3 bases are TGTGCCAGCAGCCGGGGGAGTAGCCGCACAGATACGCAGTATTTT.

This clone has a handful of counts. The rearrangement uses TRBV29-1 and TRBJ1-2, with a possible D match to TRBD1 (6 bases). The CDR3 totals 13 residues. The V end lost 4 bases, the J end lost 2 bases, and 11 bases lay between the germline ends. Germline values: CDR1 SQVTM, CDR2 ANQGSEA. Here the CDR3 reads CSVVVQGNYGYTF. In nucleotides, the CDR3 is TGCAGCGTTGTTGTGCAGGGGAACTATGGCTACACCTTC.

The chain is built from TRBV28 and TRBJ2-6; TRBD2 is a possible D gene (6 bases). V lost 4 bases and J 2 bases, leaving 12 bases between the germline ends. CDR3 length equals 16 residues. Germline CDR1 MDHEN, CDR2 SYDVKM. In DNA form, the CDR3 reads TGTGCCAGCAGTTGGTATGGAGGGGCTGGGGCCAACGTCCTGACTTTC. Its translation: CASSWYGGAGANVLTF.

The chain joins TRBV7-2 to TRBJ2-1; 8 nucleotides line up with TRBD2. The CDR3 has 14 residues. The V gene's germline CDR1 is SGHTA and CDR2 FQGNSA. Trimming took 1 base from V and 10 from J; bases not matched to a gene: 6. The CDR3 spells CASSLGGTSFEQFF. The CDR3 DNA follows: TGTGCCAGCAGCTTAGGTGGGACTAGTTTCGAGCAGTTCTTC.

This chain uses TRBV6-5 with TRBJ2-7, with D tentatively TRBD1 (5 bases). Trimming removed 6 bases from V and 7 bases from J, with 10 bases in between. The CDR3 has 11 amino acids. Per germline, CDR1 MNHEY and CDR2 SVGAGI. The CDR3: CASSHDSEQYF. Written as DNA, the CDR3 is TGTGCCAGCAGCCACGACAGTGAGCAGTACTTC.

The gene calls are TRBV7-6 and TRBJ2-5; 12 nucleotides agree with TRBD2. Germline CDR1 SGHVS, CDR2 FNYEAQ. This CDR3 region has 18 residues. J lost 4 bases, V lost 2 bases, and 11 bases had no gene match. The CDR3 nucleotides are TGTGCCAGCAGCTTAACGAGGGGGACTAGCGGGCGGGGAGAGACCCAGTACTTC. Amino acids: CASSLTRGTSGRGETQYF.

V gene TRBV6-4 combines with J gene TRBJ2-1; D may be TRBD2 (6 bases). Germline V lookup: CDR1 MRHNA, CDR2 SNTAGT. This CDR3 spans 14 amino acids. Trimming stripped 3 bases from V and 8 bases from J, with 14 bases between. CDR3 sequence reads: CASSEGGGWDEQFF. CDR3 DNA sequence: TGTGCCAGCAGTGAAGGAGGAGGGTGGGATGAGCAGTTCTTC.

The CDR3 bases are TGTGCCAGTAGTATAGTCCCCCACGGACTCCTCAATCAGCCCCAGCATTTT. This translates into CASSIVPHGLLNQPQHF. The chain employs TRBV19 and TRBJ1-5, with D unclear. With 1 base removed from V and 3 bases from J, the gap between germline ends came to 16 bases. The CDR3 totals 17 residues. From germline, CDR1 is LNHDA and CDR2 SQIVND (reference sequence). Full variable domain (rest looked up from reference TRBV19 and TRBJ1-5): DGGITQSPKYLFRKEGQNVTLSCEQNLNHDAMYWYRQDPGQGLRLIYYSQIVNDFQKGDIAEGYSVSREKKESFPLTVTSAQKNPTAFYLCASSIVPHGLLNQPQHFGDGTRLSIL.